This entry concerns a single TCR beta chain. The entry originates in a study of T cell changes during pregnancy in multiple sclerosis. Sequencing used immunoSEQ multiplex PCR; TCRdb keeps in-frame clones, though not all of them. Here the sample spans tens of thousands of clones, about 93% being singletons. V was pared by 1 base and J by 5 bases, with 1 base of the junction left unmatched. This CDR3 has 14 residues. Per the germline V gene, CDR1 is SGHNT and CDR2 is YENEEA. The rearrangement links TRBV11-3 to TRBJ2-5; 10 nucleotides line up with TRBD1. The specimen was CD4+ T cells from peripheral blood mononuclear cells, collected in the second trimester of pregnancy. The sequence derives from a female donor in good health, enrolled as a control in a pregnancy study. CDR3 in DNA: TGTGCCAGCAGCTTAGGGGACAGGGGCGAGACCCAGTACTTC. It encodes CASSLGDRGETQYF. Full variable domain (outside the CDR3, taken from reference TRBV11-3 and TRBJ2-5): EAGVVQSPRYKIIEKKQPVAFWCNPISGHNTLYWYLQNLGQGPELLIRYENEEAVDDSQLPKDRFSAERLKGVDSTLKIQPAELGDSAVYLCASSLGDRGETQYFGPGTRLLVL.